This T cell receptor (beta chain) was sequenced during a study of CD8+CD57+ T cells in acquired aplastic anemia. Study outcomes and limitations: Between patients and controls, some 31 CD8+ CDR3 sequences were found in common.

The CDR3 sequence is 15 residues long. Germline CDR1 reads SGHVS; CDR2 reads FQNEAQ. Germline trimming cut 1 base from V and 6 bases from J; bases unmatched to any gene: 4. This clonotype occurred once. Its cognate antigen is unknown. Using genomic DNA as the template, TCR beta VDJ and CDR3 profiling was carried out. TCRdb analysed the reads with MiXCR anew, one entry per CDR3 protein. The table lists a few hundred thousand distinct CDR3 sequences, roughly 35% of them singletons. Source material: sorted CD4+, CD8+, or CD8+CD57+ T cells (not recorded which) from PBMCs. The chain uses TRBV7-8 and TRBJ2-7; 12 bases align to TRBD2. This TCR was recovered from a human donor in good health, serving as a control. The CDR3 nucleotides are TGTGCCAGCAGCTTAGGACTAGCGGGAGTAAGCGAGCAGTACTTC. Its protein product is CASSLGLAGVSEQYF.